Here is one T cell receptor beta chain with its context. The antigen remains unidentified. The V and J ends lost 1 base and 4 bases, in that order; junction bases with no gene match: 5. The CDR3 extends over 14 amino acids. CDR1 and CDR2 from the germline V gene are SGHRS and YFSETQ. This specimen belongs to a study of T cell responses to AZD1222 COVID-19 vaccine. General study points: At study baseline, merely six AZD1222 recipients were seropositive. Donors were largely white British and mainly female; clonal diversity was possibly underestimated.

Sequenced by immunoSEQ multiplex PCR; TCRdb stores in-frame clones only, minus some. This sample has about 93,000 clones, with just under 90% found just once. The sequence was obtained from an adult in good health. The input for sequencing was peripheral blood, taken on day 0 of MenACWY control vaccination. The gene calls are TRBV5-1 and TRBJ2-7, with 7 bases matching TRBD1. The CDR3 reads CASSLMRGQYEQYF. In nucleotides, the CDR3 is TGCGCCAGCAGCTTGATGAGGGGGCAGTACGAGCAGTACTTC.